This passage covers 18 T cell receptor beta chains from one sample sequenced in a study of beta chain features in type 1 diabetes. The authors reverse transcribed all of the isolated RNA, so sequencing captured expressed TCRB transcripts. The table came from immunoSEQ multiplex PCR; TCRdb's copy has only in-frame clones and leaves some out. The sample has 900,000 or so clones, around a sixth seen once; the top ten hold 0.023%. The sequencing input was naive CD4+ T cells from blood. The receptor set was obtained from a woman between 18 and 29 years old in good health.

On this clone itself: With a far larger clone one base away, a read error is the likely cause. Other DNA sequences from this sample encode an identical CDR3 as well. The CDR3 DNA is TGTGCCAGCAGCTTACGAGAGACCCAGTACTTC. Translating gives CASSLRETQYF. The chain couples TRBV5-4 to TRBJ2-5; D not certain. Germline lookup yields CDR1 SGHNT and CDR2 YYREEE (reference sequence). This CDR3 contains 11 residues. Deletions cut 2 bases from V and 4 bases from J, with 3 bases between.

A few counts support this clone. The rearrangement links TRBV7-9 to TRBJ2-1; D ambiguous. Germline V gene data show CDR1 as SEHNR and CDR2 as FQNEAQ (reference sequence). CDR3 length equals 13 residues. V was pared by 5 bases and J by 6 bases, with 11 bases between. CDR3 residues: CASSQDWSNEQFF. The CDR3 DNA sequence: TGTGCCAGCAGCCAAGACTGGTCCAATGAGCAGTTCTTC. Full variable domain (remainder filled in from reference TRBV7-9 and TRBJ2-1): DTGVSQNPRHKITKRGQNVTFRCDPISEHNRLYWYRQTLGQGPEFLTYFQNEAQLEKSRLLSDRFSAERPKGSFSTLEIQRTEQGDSAMYLCASSQDWSNEQFFGPGTRLTVL.

CDR3: CASNTGRSVNEKLFF. CDR3 in DNA: TGCGCCAGCAACACCGGACGGTCGGTTAATGAAAAACTGTTTTTT. This chain joins TRBV5-1 and TRBJ1-4; no reliable D call. Germline V CDR1 and CDR2: SGHRS, YFSETQ. Trimming left V 6 bases short and J 4 bases short, with 16 bases between. The CDR3 has 15 amino acids.

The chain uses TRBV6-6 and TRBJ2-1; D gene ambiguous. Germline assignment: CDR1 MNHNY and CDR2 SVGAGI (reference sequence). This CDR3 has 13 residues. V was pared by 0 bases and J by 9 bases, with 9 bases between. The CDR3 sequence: CASSYSHGGEQFF. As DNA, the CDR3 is TGTGCCAGCAGTTACTCGCATGGTGGTGAGCAGTTCTTC.

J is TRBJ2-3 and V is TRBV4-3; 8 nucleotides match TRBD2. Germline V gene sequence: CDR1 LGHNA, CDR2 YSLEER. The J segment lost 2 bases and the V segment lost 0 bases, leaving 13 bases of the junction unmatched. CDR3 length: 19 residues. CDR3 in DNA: TGCGCCAGCAGCCAAGATCGGATAGCGGGACCGCTACTCACAGATACGCAGTATTTT. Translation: CASSQDRIAGPLLTDTQYF.

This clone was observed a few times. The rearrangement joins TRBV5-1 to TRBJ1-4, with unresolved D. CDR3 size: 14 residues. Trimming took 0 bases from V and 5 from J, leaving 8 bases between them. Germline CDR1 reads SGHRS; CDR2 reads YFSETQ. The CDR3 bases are TGCGCCAGCAGCTTGGACGGACTAAATGAAAAACTGTTTTTT. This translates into CASSLDGLNEKLFF.

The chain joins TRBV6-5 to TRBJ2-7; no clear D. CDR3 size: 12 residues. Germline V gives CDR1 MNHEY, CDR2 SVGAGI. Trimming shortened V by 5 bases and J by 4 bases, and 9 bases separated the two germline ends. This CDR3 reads CASSESRYEQYF. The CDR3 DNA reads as TGTGCCAGCAGTGAATCCCGATACGAGCAGTACTTC.

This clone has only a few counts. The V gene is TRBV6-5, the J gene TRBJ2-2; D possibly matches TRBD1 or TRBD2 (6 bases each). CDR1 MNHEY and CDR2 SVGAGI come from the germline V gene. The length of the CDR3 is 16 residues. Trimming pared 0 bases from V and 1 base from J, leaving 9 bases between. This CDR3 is CASSYSGGRNTGELFF. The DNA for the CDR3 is TGTGCCAGCAGTTACTCCGGGGGCCGGAACACCGGGGAGCTGTTTTTT.

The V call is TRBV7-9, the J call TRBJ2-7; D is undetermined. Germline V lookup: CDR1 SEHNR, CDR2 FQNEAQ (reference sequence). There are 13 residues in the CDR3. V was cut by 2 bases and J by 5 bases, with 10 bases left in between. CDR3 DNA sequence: TGTGCCAGCAGCTTAACGTTGCTCGACGAGCAGTACTTC. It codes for CASSLTLLDEQYF.

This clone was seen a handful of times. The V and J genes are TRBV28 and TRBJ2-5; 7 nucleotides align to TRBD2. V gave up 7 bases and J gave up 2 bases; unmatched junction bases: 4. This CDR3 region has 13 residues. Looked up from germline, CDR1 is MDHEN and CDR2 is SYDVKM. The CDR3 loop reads CASTKAGQETQYF. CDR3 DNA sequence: TGTGCCAGCACGAAAGCGGGACAAGAGACCCAGTACTTC. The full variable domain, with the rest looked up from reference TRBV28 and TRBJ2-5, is DVKVTQSSRYLVKRTGEKVFLECVQDMDHENMFWYRQDPGLGLRLIYFSYDVKMKEKGDIPEGYSVSREKKERFSLILESASTNQTSMYLCASTKAGQETQYFGPGTRLLVL.

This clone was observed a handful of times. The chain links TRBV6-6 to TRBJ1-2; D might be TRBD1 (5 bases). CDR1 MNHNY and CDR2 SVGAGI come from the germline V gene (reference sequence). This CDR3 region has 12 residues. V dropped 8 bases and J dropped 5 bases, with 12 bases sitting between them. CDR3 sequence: CASGEGRYGYTF. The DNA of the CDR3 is TGTGCCAGCGGGGAGGGGAGGTATGGCTACACCTTC.

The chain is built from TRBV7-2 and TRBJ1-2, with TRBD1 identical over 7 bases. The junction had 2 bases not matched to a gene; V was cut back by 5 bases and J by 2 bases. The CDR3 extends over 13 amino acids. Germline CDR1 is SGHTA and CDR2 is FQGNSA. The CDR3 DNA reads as TGTGCCAGCAGCCGGGACAGAAACTATGGCTACACCTTC. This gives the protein CASSRDRNYGYTF. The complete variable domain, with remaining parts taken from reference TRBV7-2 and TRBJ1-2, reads GAGVSQSPSNKVTEKGKDVELRCDPISGHTALYWYRQSLGQGLEFLIYFQGNSAPDKSGLPSDRFSAERTGGSVSTLTIQRTQQEDSAVYLCASSRDRNYGYTFGSGTRLTVV.

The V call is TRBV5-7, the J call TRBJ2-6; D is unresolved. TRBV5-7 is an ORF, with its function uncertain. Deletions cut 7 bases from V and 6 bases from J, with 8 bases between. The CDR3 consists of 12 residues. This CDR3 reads CASLTKANVLTF. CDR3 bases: TGTGCCAGCCTGACCAAGGCCAACGTCCTGACTTTC.

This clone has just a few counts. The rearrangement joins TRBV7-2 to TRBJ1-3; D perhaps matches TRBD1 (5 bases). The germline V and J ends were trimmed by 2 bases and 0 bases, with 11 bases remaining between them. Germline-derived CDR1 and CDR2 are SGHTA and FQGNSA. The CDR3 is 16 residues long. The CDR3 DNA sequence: TGTGCCAGCAGCTTAATGGAGGGGTTCTCTGGAAACACCATATATTTT. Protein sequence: CASSLMEGFSGNTIYF.

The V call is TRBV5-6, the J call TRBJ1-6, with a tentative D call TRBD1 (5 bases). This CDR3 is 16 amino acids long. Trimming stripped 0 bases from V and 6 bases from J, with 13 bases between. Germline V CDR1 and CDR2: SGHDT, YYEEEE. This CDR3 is CASSLAQGTINSPLHF. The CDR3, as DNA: TGTGCCAGCAGCTTGGCCCAGGGAACGATTAATTCACCCCTCCACTTT. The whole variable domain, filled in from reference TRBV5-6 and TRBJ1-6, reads DAGVTQSPTHLIKTRGQQVTLRCSPKSGHDTVSWYQQALGQGPQFIFQYYEEEERQRGNFPDRFSGHQFPNYSSELNVNALLLGDSALYLCASSLAQGTINSPLHFGNGTRLTVT.

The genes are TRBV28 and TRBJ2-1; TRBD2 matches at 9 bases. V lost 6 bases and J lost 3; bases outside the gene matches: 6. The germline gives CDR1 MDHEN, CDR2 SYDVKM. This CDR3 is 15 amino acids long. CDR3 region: CASSRLADNYNEQFF. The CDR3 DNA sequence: TGTGCCAGCAGCAGACTAGCGGACAACTACAATGAGCAGTTCTTC.

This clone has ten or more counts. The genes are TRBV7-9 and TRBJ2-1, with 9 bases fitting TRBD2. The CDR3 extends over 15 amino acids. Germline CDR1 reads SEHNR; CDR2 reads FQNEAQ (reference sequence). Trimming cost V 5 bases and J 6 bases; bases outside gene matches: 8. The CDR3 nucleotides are TGTGCCAGCAGCCGTAGCGGGAGTCCGTTCAATGAGCAGTTCTTC. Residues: CASSRSGSPFNEQFF.

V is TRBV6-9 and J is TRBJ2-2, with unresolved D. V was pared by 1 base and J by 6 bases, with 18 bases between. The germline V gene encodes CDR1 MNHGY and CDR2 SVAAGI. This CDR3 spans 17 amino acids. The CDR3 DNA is TGTGCCAGCAGTTATTGCCCTTTGGGTTGGTCTGCCGGGGAGCTGTTTTTT. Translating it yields CASSYCPLGWSAGELFF.